A single sample is the source of the 27 T cell receptor beta chains below, sequenced in a study of blood T cell repertoires in COVID-19 (dated by TCRdb to the early 2020s). Libraries came from the immunoSEQ multiplex PCR assay. Sourced from immuneACCESS, this table was stored by TCRdb with only in-frame sequences that have V and J called. A share of the clones is absent; for the studies checked, an unresolved V gene accounts for under half, and the remainder has no known explanation. Counted in this sample were 170,000 or so clones; over 80% of them appeared once. The ten biggest clones cover 6% to 8.5% of the sample. The sequenced material came from peripheral blood. The receptors come from a woman aged 70 to 79 with COVID-19, enrolled during active disease.

This chain links TRBV6-5 with TRBJ1-6; possibly TRBD1 for D (5 bases). V was cut by 6 bases and J by 11 bases, with 14 bases left in between. Germline-derived CDR1 and CDR2 are MNHEY and SVGAGI. The CDR3 totals 13 residues. The CDR3 region is CASRDRGGPPLHF. The CDR3 coding sequence is TGTGCCAGCAGGGACCGCGGGGGTCCACCCCTCCACTTT.

On this clone itself: Distinct nucleotide sequences in the sample also encode this CDR3. The genes are TRBV18 and TRBJ2-3; D uncertain. V was clipped by 3 bases and J by 5 bases, with 6 bases between them. The CDR3 totals 12 residues. Per the germline V gene, CDR1 is KGHSH and CDR2 is LQKENI. DNA for the CDR3: TGTGCCAGCTCACCGCGAGAAGATACGCAGTATTTT. This sequence encodes CASSPREDTQYF.

This sequence joins TRBV29-1 and TRBJ1-1; D might be TRBD1 (5 bases). CDR3 length: 13 amino acids. Germline V gene data show CDR1 as SQVTM and CDR2 as ANQGSEA. V was shortened by 3 bases and J by 1 base, with 9 bases between the two germline ends. CDR3 coding DNA: TGCAGCGTTGACCAGGGCCCGAACACTGAAGCTTTCTTT. Translating gives CSVDQGPNTEAFF.

The gene calls are TRBV27 and TRBJ1-6, with D perhaps matching TRBD1 (5 bases). This CDR3 region has 14 residues. Trimming took 2 bases from V and 5 from J, leaving 7 bases between them. Germline CDR1 MNHEY, CDR2 SMNVEV (reference sequence). The CDR3 DNA reads as TGTGCCAGCAGTTTAGACAGAAATAATTCACCCCTCCACTTT. Its translation is CASSLDRNNSPLHF.

The chain has TRBV4-3 and TRBJ1-2, with a possible D match to TRBD1 (6 bases). Germline loops: CDR1 LGHNA, CDR2 YSLEER. The CDR3 sequence is 16 residues long. V dropped 0 bases and J dropped 2 bases, with 13 bases sitting between them. The CDR3 region is CASSQDTGTPNYGYTF. Here the CDR3 DNA reads TGCGCCAGCAGCCAAGATACCGGGACACCAAACTATGGCTACACCTTC.

V and J are TRBV7-8 and TRBJ1-1, with 8 bases aligning to TRBD1. With 2 bases clipped from V and 8 bases from J, the junction kept 16 bases outside the gene matches. This CDR3 spans 17 amino acids. CDR1 is SGHVS, CDR2 FQNEAQ, per germline. CDR3 protein: CASSLRTSRDRTSEAFF. Here the CDR3 DNA reads TGTGCCAGCAGCTTAAGAACCTCGAGGGACAGGACGTCCGAAGCTTTCTTT.

This rearrangement joins TRBV5-1 to TRBJ2-5; tentatively, D is TRBD2 (6 bases). V was clipped by 4 bases and J by 4 bases, with 11 bases between them. This CDR3 has 13 residues. Germline loops: CDR1 SGHRS, CDR2 YFSETQ. CDR3 bases: TGCGCCAGCAGCCGGGACTTTACAGAGACCCAGTACTTC. It encodes CASSRDFTETQYF. The complete variable domain, with remaining parts taken from reference TRBV5-1 and TRBJ2-5, reads KAGVTQTPRYLIKTRGQQVTLSCSPISGHRSVSWYQQTPGQGLQFLFEYFSETQRNKGNFPGRFSGRQFSNSRSEMNVSTLELGDSALYLCASSRDFTETQYFGPGTRLLVL.

The chain couples TRBV2 to TRBJ2-1; 9 bases are a match to TRBD2. Germline CDR1 SNHLY, CDR2 FYNNEI. J gave up 12 bases and V 8 bases, and 14 bases lay outside the gene matches. This CDR3 spans 14 amino acids. CDR3 DNA sequence: TGTGCCAGCCACATATGGGATAGCGGGAGAGGGCAGTTCTTC. Translating it yields CASHIWDSGRGQFF.

The rearrangement links TRBV18 to TRBJ1-2; D gene unclear. This CDR3 has 11 amino acids. V was shortened by 3 bases and J by 5 bases, with 4 bases between the two germline ends. Per germline, CDR1 KGHSH and CDR2 LQKENI. Here the CDR3 reads CASSPGYGYTF. The DNA of the CDR3 is TGTGCCAGCTCACCCGGTTATGGCTACACCTTC. The variable domain in full, with the rest retrieved from reference TRBV18 and TRBJ1-2, is NAGVMQNPRHLVRRRGQEARLRCSPMKGHSHVYWYRQLPEEGLKFMVYLQKENIIDESGMPKERFSAEFPKEGPSILRIQQVVRGDSAAYFCASSPGYGYTFGSGTRLTVV.

The rearrangement links TRBV28 to TRBJ1-2, with 8 bases that match TRBD1. Germline V gene lookup returns CDR1 MDHEN and CDR2 SYDVKM. The CDR3 length is 14 residues. V lost 4 bases to trimming and J lost 6 bases; unmatched junction nucleotides: 7. CDR3 coding DNA: TGTGCCAGCAGTTCCTCGGACAGGGTCCATGGCTACACCTTC. This sequence encodes CASSSSDRVHGYTF.

There are a few counts of this clone. The V and J genes are TRBV5-8 and TRBJ2-1; the match to TRBD2 covers 13 bases. The J segment lost 9 bases and the V segment lost 5 bases, leaving 8 bases of the junction unmatched. Germline V gene lookup returns CDR1 SGHTS and CDR2 YDEGEE. The CDR3 has 15 amino acids. This CDR3 reads CASSPRLAGGSEQFF. The DNA for the CDR3 is TGTGCCAGCAGTCCAAGACTAGCGGGAGGTAGTGAGCAGTTCTTC.

The V call is TRBV29-1, the J call TRBJ2-5; TRBD1 matches at 8 bases. The CDR3 is made up of 15 amino acids. Germline values: CDR1 SQVTM, CDR2 ANQGSEA. The ends lost 1 base at V and 2 bases at J; junction bases unmatched: 6. The CDR3 is CSVEGTGRKQETQYF. The CDR3 DNA follows: TGCAGCGTTGAAGGGACAGGGCGTAAGCAAGAGACCCAGTACTTC.

The count of this clone is one. V gene TRBV6-1 combines with J gene TRBJ2-1; tentatively, D is TRBD2 (6 bases). CDR1 and CDR2 (germline): MNHNS, SASEGT. With 1 base removed from V and 0 bases from J, the gap between germline ends came to 13 bases. The CDR3 extends over 17 amino acids. CDR3 DNA: TGTGCCAGCAGTGAAGGTCAGGCGGGGAGCTCCTACAATGAGCAGTTCTTC. Its protein is CASSEGQAGSSYNEQFF.

This clone was seen only once. The V and J genes are TRBV28 and TRBJ2-1; weak D call: TRBD1 (5 bases). The V and J ends lost 4 bases and 9 bases respectively, with 7 bases between them. The CDR3 runs to 11 residues. Germline V gives CDR1 MDHEN, CDR2 SYDVKM. Here the CDR3 reads CASSSDTEQFF. Here the CDR3 DNA reads TGTGCCAGCAGTTCGGACACTGAGCAGTTCTTC.

The V call is TRBV18, the J call TRBJ2-5; D gene uncertain. CDR3 size: 13 residues. Trimming took off 4 bases at V and 5 bases at J, with 11 bases between the two ends. CDR1 is KGHSH and CDR2 is LQKENI in the germline V gene. CDR3 DNA sequence: TGTGCCAGCTCACTACGGGTAGGCGAGACCCAGTACTTC. It specifies CASSLRVGETQYF.

The J gene is TRBJ2-5, the V gene TRBV3-1 (or the pseudogene TRBV3-2); TRBD2 might be the D (6 bases). This CDR3 contains 13 residues. Looked up from germline, CDR1 is LGHDT and CDR2 is YNNKEL (reference sequence). V shed 0 bases and J shed 8 bases, with 10 bases lying between them. DNA for the CDR3: TGTGCCAGCAGCCAAGATTCCGGGGGAACCCAGTACTTC. Translating gives CASSQDSGGTQYF.

The chain carries TRBV28 and TRBJ1-1; D is ambiguous. Germline loops: CDR1 MDHEN, CDR2 SYDVKM. This CDR3 spans 13 amino acids. The V and J ends lost 3 bases and 3 bases respectively, with 8 bases between them. The CDR3 DNA follows: TGTGCCAGCAGTTTCCCAGGATACACTGAAGCTTTCTTT. It encodes CASSFPGYTEAFF.

The chain joins TRBV6-1 to TRBJ2-4; D ambiguous. The CDR3 contains 15 residues. Germline CDR1 MNHNS, CDR2 SASEGT. Trimming took off 2 bases at V and 0 bases at J, with 8 bases between the two ends. The CDR3 DNA follows: TGTGCCAGCAGTGAACGATGGCTAGCCAAAAACATTCAGTACTTC. Amino acids: CASSERWLAKNIQYF.

The V call is TRBV19, the J call TRBJ1-5; no firm D call. The CDR3 contains 12 residues. V lost 10 bases and J 4 bases, leaving 11 bases between the germline ends. The V gene's germline CDR1 is LNHDA and CDR2 SQIVND (reference sequence). Here the CDR3 reads CATESRNQPQHF. The CDR3 DNA is TGTGCCACCGAGAGCCGGAATCAGCCCCAGCATTTT. The full variable domain, completed using reference TRBV19 and TRBJ1-5, is DGGITQSPKYLFRKEGQNVTLSCEQNLNHDAMYWYRQDPGQGLRLIYYSQIVNDFQKGDIAEGYSVSREKKESFPLTVTSAQKNPTAFYLCATESRNQPQHFGDGTRLSIL.

The chain carries TRBV7-9 and TRBJ2-5; D possibly corresponds to TRBD2 (5 bases). Germline V gene sequence: CDR1 SEHNR, CDR2 FQNEAQ (reference sequence). V was cut by 2 bases and J by 2 bases, with 12 bases left in between. The CDR3 consists of 15 residues. CDR3 amino acids: CASSLISGEQETQYF. In DNA, the CDR3 is TGTGCCAGCAGCTTAATCAGCGGAGAACAAGAGACCCAGTACTTC.

The rearrangement joins TRBV5-1 to TRBJ1-5; TRBD1 matches 7 bases. V dropped 0 bases and J dropped 7; count of bases not matched to a gene: 16. Germline CDR1 and CDR2: SGHRS and YFSETQ. This CDR3 spans 18 amino acids. The CDR3, as DNA: TGCGCCAGCAGCTTGGTCGGGACAGTGGGGGTTAAAGTCCAGCCCCAGCATTTT. This codes for CASSLVGTVGVKVQPQHF.

V and J are TRBV3-1 (or the pseudogene TRBV3-2) and TRBJ2-7, with D perhaps TRBD2 (5 bases). Germline CDR1 reads LGHDT; CDR2 reads YNNKEL (reference sequence). Deletions cut 0 bases from V and 3 bases from J, with 9 bases between. The length of the CDR3 is 14 residues. DNA for the CDR3: TGTGCCAGCAGCCAAGATCCTCGGGGCTACGAGCAGTACTTC. The encoded protein is CASSQDPRGYEQYF.

This chain joins TRBV19 and TRBJ1-5; D might be TRBD1 (6 bases). The germline V and J ends were trimmed by 3 bases and 0 bases, with 9 bases remaining between them. CDR3 length: 15 residues. Germline CDR1 is LNHDA and CDR2 is SQIVND (reference sequence). CDR3 protein: CASSMGAGSNQPQHF. CDR3 DNA sequence: TGTGCCAGTAGTATGGGGGCTGGTAGCAATCAGCCCCAGCATTTT.

A single count supports this clone. The chain combines TRBV29-1 with TRBJ2-1; 13 nucleotides agree with TRBD2. Germline CDR1 is SQVTM and CDR2 is ANQGSEA. This CDR3 is 15 amino acids long. J lost 5 bases, V lost 5 bases, and 6 bases had no gene match. CDR3 DNA: TGCAGCGTTCCCGGGACTAGCGGGGAAGACAATGAGCAGTTCTTC. This codes for CSVPGTSGEDNEQFF.

The chain employs TRBV18 and TRBJ2-7; 9 bases are a match to TRBD2. Trimming cost V 3 bases and J 3 bases; bases outside gene matches: 6. The germline CDR1 and CDR2 sequences are KGHSH and LQKENI. This CDR3 region has 15 residues. CDR3 in amino acids: CASSPGTSSSYEQYF. DNA for the CDR3: TGTGCCAGCTCACCCGGGACTAGCAGCAGCTACGAGCAGTACTTC.

This clone was detected only a few times. The chain carries TRBV28 and TRBJ2-7; the D gene is possibly TRBD1 (6 bases). Germline values: CDR1 MDHEN, CDR2 SYDVKM. This CDR3 contains 12 residues. Trimming took 6 bases from V and 8 from J, leaving 14 bases between them. CDR3 bases: TGTGCCAGCAGAAATAACAGGGACCAGCAGTACTTC. Translated: CASRNNRDQQYF.

CDR3 amino acids: CASSPDRATGELFF. The CDR3 DNA is TGTGCCAGCAGCCCCGACAGGGCGACCGGGGAGCTGTTTTTT. V is TRBV11-2 and J is TRBJ2-2; 7 bases are shared with TRBD1. CDR1 and CDR2 from the germline V gene are SGHAT and FQNNGV. With V trimmed by 5 bases and J by 5 bases, 5 bases remained unmatched. CDR3 length equals 14 residues.